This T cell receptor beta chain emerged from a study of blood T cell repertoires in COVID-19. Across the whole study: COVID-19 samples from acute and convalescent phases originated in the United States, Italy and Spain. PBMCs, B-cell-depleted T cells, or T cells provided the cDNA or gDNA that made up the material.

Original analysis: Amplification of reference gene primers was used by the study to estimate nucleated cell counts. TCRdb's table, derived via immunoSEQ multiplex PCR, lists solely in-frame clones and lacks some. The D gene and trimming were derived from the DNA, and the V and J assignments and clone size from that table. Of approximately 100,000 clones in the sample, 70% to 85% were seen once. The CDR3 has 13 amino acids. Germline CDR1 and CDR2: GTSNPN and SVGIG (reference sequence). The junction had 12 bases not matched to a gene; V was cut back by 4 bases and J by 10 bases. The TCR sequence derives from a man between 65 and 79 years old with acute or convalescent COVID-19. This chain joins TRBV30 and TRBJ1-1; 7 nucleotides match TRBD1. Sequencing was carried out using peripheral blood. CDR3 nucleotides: TGTGCCTGGAAAAACAGGGGCCGTGATGTAGCTTTCTTT. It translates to CAWKNRGRDVAFF.